This TCR beta chain was profiled in a study of sequential checkpoint blockade in melanoma. The assay was immunoSEQ multiplex PCR, and TCRdb's table has in-frame clones only and misses some. The sample consists of more than 10,000 clones, approximately 79% of them appearing once. The CDR3 length is 17 residues. The germline CDR1 and CDR2 sequences are LGHNA and YNFKEQ. Germline trimming cut 1 base from V and 3 bases from J; bases unmatched to any gene: 8. Treatment in this sample: randomized to nivolumab then ipilimumab (arm A) or the reverse (arm B). From thawed PBMCs, live CD3+CD8+ cells negative for CD19 and CD56 were sorted.

The chain uses TRBV4-2 and TRBJ2-5; TRBD2 matches at 10 bases. The TCR sequence derives from a human donor with melanoma. Source: CD8+ T cells sorted from blood (inferred from file names), taken from a patient given nivolumab and ipilimumab in sequence. The CDR3 bases are TGTGCCAGCAGCCAAGGGGAGCGGGAGGGCCCTAAAGAGACCCAGTACTTC. Translation: CASSQGEREGPKETQYF.